This TCR beta chain was observed in a study of blood T cell repertoires in COVID-19. Assay used: immunoSEQ multiplex PCR; TCRdb lists only in-frame clones, some missing. The table lists 200,000 to 300,000 clones, around nine tenths of them singletons. There are a few counts of this clone. The V and J ends lost 5 bases and 1 base respectively, with 10 bases between them. Germline V lookup: CDR1 MGHDK, CDR2 SYGVNS. The length of the CDR3 is 14 residues. V gene TRBV25-1 combines with J gene TRBJ2-3, with D possibly TRBD2 on 6 matching bases. The sequencing input was peripheral blood. This TCR derives from a woman aged 60-75 years who had recovered from COVID-19. The DNA of the CDR3 is TGTGCCAGCAGTTCCAGGAGGGGCACAGATACGCAGTATTTT. This translates into CASSSRRGTDTQYF.